A single sample gave rise to the 10 T cell receptor beta chains below, sequenced in a study of blood T cells in healthy people across ages. PCR was performed a second time for about 7 to 12 cycles using a sample-barcoded 5' primer and a J-beta primer mix. TCRdb re-called the 5' RACE reads through MiXCR, storing one row per CDR3 protein. The profile shows approximately 1,000,000 distinct CDR3 sequences, 35% to 50% of them singletons. The sample was blood. The source of these receptors is an older woman in good health.

This chain joins TRBV6-1 and TRBJ2-1; 12 bases fit TRBD2. The V gene's germline CDR1 is MNHNS and CDR2 SASEGT. V trimming: 9 bases; J trimming: 4 bases; junction bases outside the gene matches: 7. The CDR3 spans 15 residues. The chain's CDR3 is CASRRTSGAYNEQFF. CDR3 bases: TGTGCCAGTAGGCGGACTAGCGGGGCTTACAATGAGCAGTTCTTC.

On this clonotype: Germline and junction disagree at one end, which may indicate a read error. V usage is TRBV6-5 and J usage is TRBJ2-1, with 7 bases that match TRBD2. Germline V lookup: CDR1 MNHEY, CDR2 SVGAGI. This CDR3 contains 16 residues. The CDR3 DNA reads TGTGCCGGCAGTTCGAAAGCGGGATCCCTAAACAATGAGCAGTTCTTC. Translated, it gives CAGSSKAGSLNNEQFF.

This chain's CDR3 is CASSQDWLAGEETQYF. The CDR3 DNA reads as TGTGCCAGCAGCCAAGATTGGCTAGCGGGAGAAGAGACCCAGTACTTC. The V call is TRBV3-1, the J call TRBJ2-5; TRBD2 matches at 10 bases. The V segment lost 0 bases and the J segment 3 bases; nucleotides outside the gene matches: 4. Per germline, CDR1 LGHDT and CDR2 YNNKEL (reference sequence). The CDR3 extends over 16 amino acids.

This chain joins TRBV7-9 and TRBJ2-1; 7 bases agree with TRBD1. Germline V lookup: CDR1 SEHNR, CDR2 FQNEAQ (reference sequence). V gave up 5 bases and J gave up 4 bases; unmatched junction bases: 8. The CDR3 has 15 amino acids. The CDR3 sequence is CASSPDRVSYNEQFF. The DNA of the CDR3 is TGTGCCAGCAGCCCAGACAGGGTCTCTTACAATGAGCAGTTCTTC.

Turning to this clonotype: Given a much more abundant clone one base away, this may be a read error. The chain carries TRBV5-4 and TRBJ2-3; TRBD2 matches at 9 bases. This CDR3 has 16 amino acids. With V trimmed by 3 bases and J by 6 bases, 11 bases remained unmatched. Per the germline V gene, CDR1 is SGHNT and CDR2 is YYREEE (reference sequence). CDR3 nucleotide sequence: TGTGCCAGCAGCTGGGGTAGCGGGGGATTCGGGGATACGCAGTATTTT. Translating it yields CASSWGSGGFGDTQYF. The full variable domain, completed using reference TRBV5-4 and TRBJ2-3, is ETGVTQSPTHLIKTRGQQVTLRCSSQSGHNTVSWYQQALGQGPQFIFQYYREEENGRGNFPPRFSGLQFPNYSSELNVNALELDDSALYLCASSWGSGGFGDTQYFGPGTRLTVL.

The CDR3 nucleotides are TGTGCCAGCAGTTACGGCAGGGTTGCTTTCTTT. Translation gives CASSYGRVAFF. This chain connects TRBV6-5 to TRBJ1-1; D perhaps matches TRBD1 (5 bases). The germline V and J ends were trimmed by 2 bases and 11 bases, with 9 bases remaining between them. The germline gives CDR1 MNHEY, CDR2 SVGAGI. CDR3 length: 11 residues.

This chain links TRBV3-1 with TRBJ2-5, with D hard to call. Germline-derived CDR1 and CDR2 are LGHDT and YNNKEL (reference sequence). V dropped 2 bases and J dropped 10 bases, with 11 bases sitting between them. This CDR3 comprises 12 residues. The CDR3 is CASSQMMVSQYF. CDR3 nucleotides: TGTGCCAGCAGCCAAATGATGGTGAGCCAGTACTTC.

The V gene is TRBV5-1, the J gene TRBJ2-5; D might be TRBD1 (6 bases). Trimming took off 4 bases at V and 11 bases at J, with 18 bases between the two ends. Germline V gene data show CDR1 as SGHRS and CDR2 as YFSETQ. The length of the CDR3 is 13 residues. The CDR3 reads CASSRDIQGEQYF. The CDR3 region has the DNA TGCGCCAGCAGCAGGGACATCCAGGGTGAGCAGTACTTC.

This clonotype was seen at least ten times. The genes are TRBV7-2 and TRBJ2-3; D call uncertain. Germline V gene sequence: CDR1 SGHTA, CDR2 FQGNSA. This CDR3 contains 14 residues. Trimming shortened V by 7 bases and J by 4 bases, and 15 bases separated the two germline ends. The CDR3 region is CASTTSGLPDTQYF. The DNA for the CDR3 is TGTGCCAGCACCACCTCGGGCCTCCCAGATACGCAGTATTTT.

The chain has TRBV6-5 and TRBJ2-1; weak D call: TRBD2 (7 bases). Trimming pared 8 bases from V and 7 bases from J, leaving 21 bases between. CDR3 length: 15 amino acids. CDR1 is MNHEY, CDR2 SVGAGI, per germline. CDR3 residues: CASSPEGEGPNEQFF. CDR3 sequence (DNA): TGTGCCAGCTCCCCGGAGGGGGAGGGCCCGAATGAGCAGTTCTTC.